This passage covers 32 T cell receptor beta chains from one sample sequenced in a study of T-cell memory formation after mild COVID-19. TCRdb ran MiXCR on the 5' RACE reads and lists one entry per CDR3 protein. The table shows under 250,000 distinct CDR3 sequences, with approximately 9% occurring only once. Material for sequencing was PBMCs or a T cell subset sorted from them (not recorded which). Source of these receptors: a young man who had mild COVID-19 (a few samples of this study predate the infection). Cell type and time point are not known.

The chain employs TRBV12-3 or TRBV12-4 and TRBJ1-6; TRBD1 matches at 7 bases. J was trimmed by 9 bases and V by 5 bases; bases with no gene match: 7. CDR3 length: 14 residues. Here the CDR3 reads CASSEEGAGSPLHF. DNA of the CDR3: TGTGCCAGCAGTGAGGAGGGGGCGGGTTCACCCCTCCACTTT.

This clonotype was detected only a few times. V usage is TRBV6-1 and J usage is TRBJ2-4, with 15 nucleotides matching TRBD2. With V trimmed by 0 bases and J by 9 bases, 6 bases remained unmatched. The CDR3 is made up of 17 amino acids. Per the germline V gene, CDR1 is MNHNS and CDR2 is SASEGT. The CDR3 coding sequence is TGTGCCAGCAGTGAAGCTTGGACTAGCGGGGGGGCGTGCATTCAGTACTTC. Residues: CASSEAWTSGGACIQYF.

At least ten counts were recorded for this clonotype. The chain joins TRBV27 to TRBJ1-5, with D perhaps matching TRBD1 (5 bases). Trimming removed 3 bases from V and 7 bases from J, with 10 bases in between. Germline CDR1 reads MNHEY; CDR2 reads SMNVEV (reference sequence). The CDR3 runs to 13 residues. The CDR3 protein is CASSFGRDQPQHF. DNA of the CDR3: TGTGCCAGCAGTTTCGGGAGGGACCAGCCCCAGCATTTT.

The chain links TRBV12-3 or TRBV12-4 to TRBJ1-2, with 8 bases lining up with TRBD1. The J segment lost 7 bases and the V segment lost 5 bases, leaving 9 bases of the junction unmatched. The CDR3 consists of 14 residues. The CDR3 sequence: CASSLQGAYGGYTF. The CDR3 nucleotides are TGTGCCAGCAGTCTTCAGGGGGCTTATGGTGGCTACACCTTC.

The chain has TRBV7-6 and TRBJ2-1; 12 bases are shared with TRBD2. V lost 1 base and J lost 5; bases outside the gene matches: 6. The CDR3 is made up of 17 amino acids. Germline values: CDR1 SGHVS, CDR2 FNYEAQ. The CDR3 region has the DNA TGTGCCAGCAGCTTAGGAGGTCGGACTAGCGGGGACAATGAGCAGTTCTTC. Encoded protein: CASSLGGRTSGDNEQFF.

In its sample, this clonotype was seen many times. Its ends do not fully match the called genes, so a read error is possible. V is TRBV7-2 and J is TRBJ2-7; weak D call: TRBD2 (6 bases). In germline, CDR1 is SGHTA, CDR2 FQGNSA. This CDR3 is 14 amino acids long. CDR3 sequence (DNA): TGCGCCAGCAGCTTGGCCGGGGGACCCTACGAGCAGTACTTC. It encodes CASSLAGGPYEQYF.

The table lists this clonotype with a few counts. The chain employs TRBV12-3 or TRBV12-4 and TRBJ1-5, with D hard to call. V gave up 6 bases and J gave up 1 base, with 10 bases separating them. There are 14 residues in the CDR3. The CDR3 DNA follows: TGTGCCAGCAGCCACGGACGGAGCAATCAGCCCCAGCATTTT. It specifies CASSHGRSNQPQHF.

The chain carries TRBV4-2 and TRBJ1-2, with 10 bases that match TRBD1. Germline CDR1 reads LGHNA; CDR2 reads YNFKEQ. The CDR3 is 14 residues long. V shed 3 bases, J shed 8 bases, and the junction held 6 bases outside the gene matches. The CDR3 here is CASSQGGQGIGYTF. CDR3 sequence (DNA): TGTGCCAGCAGCCAGGGGGGACAGGGGATCGGCTACACCTTC.

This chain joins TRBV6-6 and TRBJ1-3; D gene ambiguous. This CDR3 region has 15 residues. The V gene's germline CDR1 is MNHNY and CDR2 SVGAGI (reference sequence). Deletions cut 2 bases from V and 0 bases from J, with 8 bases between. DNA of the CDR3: TGTGCCAGCAGTTACACGGGGAGCTCTGGAAACACCATATATTTT. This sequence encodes CASSYTGSSGNTIYF.

The CDR3 DNA sequence: TGTGCCAGCAGTGCAATGAGTACTGGAAACACCATATATTTT. It specifies CASSAMSTGNTIYF. V is TRBV6-1 and J is TRBJ1-3, with D hard to call. From germline, CDR1 is MNHNS and CDR2 SASEGT. CDR3 length: 14 amino acids. Deletions cut 4 bases from V and 2 bases from J, with 9 bases between.

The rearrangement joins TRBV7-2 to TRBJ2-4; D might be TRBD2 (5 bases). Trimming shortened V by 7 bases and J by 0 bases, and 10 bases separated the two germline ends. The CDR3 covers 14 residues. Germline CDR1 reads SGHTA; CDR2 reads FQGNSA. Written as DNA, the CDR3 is TGTGCCAGCACCCTCCGGGGAGCCAAAAACATTCAGTACTTC. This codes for CASTLRGAKNIQYF.

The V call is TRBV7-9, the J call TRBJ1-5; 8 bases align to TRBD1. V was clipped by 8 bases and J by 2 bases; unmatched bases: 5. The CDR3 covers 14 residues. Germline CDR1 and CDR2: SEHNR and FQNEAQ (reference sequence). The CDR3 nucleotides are TGTGCCAGCTCAGGACAGGGAGGCAATCAGCCCCAGCATTTT. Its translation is CASSGQGGNQPQHF.

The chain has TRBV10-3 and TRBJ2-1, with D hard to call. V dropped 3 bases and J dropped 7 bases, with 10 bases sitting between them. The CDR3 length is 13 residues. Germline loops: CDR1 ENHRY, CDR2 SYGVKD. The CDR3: CAISETRFNEQFF. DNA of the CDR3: TGTGCCATCAGTGAAACCCGTTTTAATGAGCAGTTCTTC.

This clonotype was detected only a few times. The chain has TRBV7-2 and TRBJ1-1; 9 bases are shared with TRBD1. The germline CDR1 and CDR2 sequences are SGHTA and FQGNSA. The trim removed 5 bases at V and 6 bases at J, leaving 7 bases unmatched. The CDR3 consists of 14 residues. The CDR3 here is CASSISGTGSEAFF. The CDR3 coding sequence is TGTGCCAGCAGCATATCCGGGACAGGGTCTGAAGCTTTCTTT. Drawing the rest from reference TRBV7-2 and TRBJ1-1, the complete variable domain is GAGVSQSPSNKVTEKGKDVELRCDPISGHTALYWYRQSLGQGLEFLIYFQGNSAPDKSGLPSDRFSAERTGGSVSTLTIQRTQQEDSAVYLCASSISGTGSEAFFGQGTRLTVV.

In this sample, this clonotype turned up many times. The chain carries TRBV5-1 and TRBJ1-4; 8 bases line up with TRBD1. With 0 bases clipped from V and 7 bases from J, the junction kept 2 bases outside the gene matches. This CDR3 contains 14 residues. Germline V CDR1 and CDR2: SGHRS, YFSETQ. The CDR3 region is CASSLGQGSEKLFF. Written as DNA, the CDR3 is TGCGCCAGCAGCTTGGGACAGGGGAGTGAAAAACTGTTTTTT.

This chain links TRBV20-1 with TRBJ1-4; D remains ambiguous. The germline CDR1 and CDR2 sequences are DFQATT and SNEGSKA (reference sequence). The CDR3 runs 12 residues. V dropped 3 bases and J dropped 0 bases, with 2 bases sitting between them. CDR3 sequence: CSASTTNEKLFF. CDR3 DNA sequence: TGCAGTGCTAGCACAACTAATGAAAAACTGTTTTTT.

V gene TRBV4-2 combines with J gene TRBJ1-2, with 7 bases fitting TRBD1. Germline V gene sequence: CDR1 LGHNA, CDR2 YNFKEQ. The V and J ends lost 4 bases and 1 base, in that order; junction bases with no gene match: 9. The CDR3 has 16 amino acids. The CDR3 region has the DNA TGTGCCAGCAGCCGAGACCCGGGACAGATTAACTATGGCTACACCTTC. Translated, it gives CASSRDPGQINYGYTF.

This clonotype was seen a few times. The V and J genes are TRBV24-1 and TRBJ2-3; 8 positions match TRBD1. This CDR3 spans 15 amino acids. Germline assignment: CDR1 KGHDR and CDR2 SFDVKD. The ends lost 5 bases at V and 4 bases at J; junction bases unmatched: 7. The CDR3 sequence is CATSVKGQGADTQYF. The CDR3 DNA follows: TGTGCCACCAGTGTCAAAGGACAGGGCGCAGATACGCAGTATTTT.

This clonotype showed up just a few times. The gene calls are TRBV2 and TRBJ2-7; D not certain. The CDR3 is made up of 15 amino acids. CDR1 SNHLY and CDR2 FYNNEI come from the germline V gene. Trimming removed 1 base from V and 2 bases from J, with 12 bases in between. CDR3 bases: TGTGCCAGCAGTGAAGGCTTCCCCGGCCCCTACGAGCAGTACTTC. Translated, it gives CASSEGFPGPYEQYF.

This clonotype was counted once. The CDR3 loop is CASSSTLGRGEQYV. The CDR3, as DNA: TGTGCCAGCTCATCAACTCTCGGGAGGGGCGAGCAGTACGTC. V is TRBV18 and J is TRBJ2-7; 8 nucleotides line up with TRBD2. Germline V gene sequence: CDR1 KGHSH, CDR2 LQKENI. CDR3 size: 14 residues. The V gene end was trimmed by 5 bases and the J gene end by 6 bases; junction bases not matched to a gene: 9.

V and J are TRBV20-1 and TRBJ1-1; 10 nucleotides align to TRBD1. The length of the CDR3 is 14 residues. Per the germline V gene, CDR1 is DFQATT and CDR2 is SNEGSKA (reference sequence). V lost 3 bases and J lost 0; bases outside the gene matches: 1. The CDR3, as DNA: TGCAGTGCTAGGACAGGGGGCCTGAACACTGAAGCTTTCTTT. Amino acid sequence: CSARTGGLNTEAFF.

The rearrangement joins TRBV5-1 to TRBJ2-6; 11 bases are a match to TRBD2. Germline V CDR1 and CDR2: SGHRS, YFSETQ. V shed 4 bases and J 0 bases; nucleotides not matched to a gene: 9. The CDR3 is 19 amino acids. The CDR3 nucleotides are TGCGCCAGCAGCCCGGGAATAGCGGGGGGGACCTCTGGGGCCAACGTCCTGACTTTC. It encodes CASSPGIAGGTSGANVLTF.

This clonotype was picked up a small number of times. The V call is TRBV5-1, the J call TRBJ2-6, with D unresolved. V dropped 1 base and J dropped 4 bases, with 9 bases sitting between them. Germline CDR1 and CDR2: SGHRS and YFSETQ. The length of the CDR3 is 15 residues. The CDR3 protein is CASSLFSFGANVLTF. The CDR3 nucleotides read TGCGCCAGCAGCTTGTTCTCGTTCGGGGCCAACGTCCTGACTTTC.

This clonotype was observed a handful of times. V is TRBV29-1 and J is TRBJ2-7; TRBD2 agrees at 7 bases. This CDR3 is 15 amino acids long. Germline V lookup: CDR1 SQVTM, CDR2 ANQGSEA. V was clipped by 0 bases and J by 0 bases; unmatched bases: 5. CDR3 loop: CSVEDGSGASYEQYF. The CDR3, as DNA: TGCAGCGTTGAAGATGGGAGCGGGGCCTCCTACGAGCAGTACTTC.

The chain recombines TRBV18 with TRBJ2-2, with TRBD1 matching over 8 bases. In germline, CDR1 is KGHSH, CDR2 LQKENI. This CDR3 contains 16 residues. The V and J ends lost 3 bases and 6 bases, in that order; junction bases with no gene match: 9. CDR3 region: CASSPGQAVYAGELFF. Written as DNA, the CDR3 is TGTGCCAGCTCACCGGGACAGGCCGTGTATGCCGGGGAGCTGTTTTTT. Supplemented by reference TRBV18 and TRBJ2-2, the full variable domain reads NAGVMQNPRHLVRRRGQEARLRCSPMKGHSHVYWYRQLPEEGLKFMVYLQKENIIDESGMPKERFSAEFPKEGPSILRIQQVVRGDSAAYFCASSPGQAVYAGELFFGEGSRLTVL.

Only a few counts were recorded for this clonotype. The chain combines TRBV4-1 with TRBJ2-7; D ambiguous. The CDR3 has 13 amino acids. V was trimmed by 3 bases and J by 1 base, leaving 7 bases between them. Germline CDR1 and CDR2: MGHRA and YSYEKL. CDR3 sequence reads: CASSQTVSYEQYF. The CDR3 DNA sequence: TGCGCCAGCAGCCAGACGGTGTCCTACGAGCAGTACTTC.

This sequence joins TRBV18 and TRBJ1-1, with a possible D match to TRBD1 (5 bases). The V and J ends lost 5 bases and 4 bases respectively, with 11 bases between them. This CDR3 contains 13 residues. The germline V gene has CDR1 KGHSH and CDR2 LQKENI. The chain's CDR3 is CASSDDRVTEAFF. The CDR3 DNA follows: TGTGCCAGCTCAGACGACAGAGTCACTGAAGCTTTCTTT.

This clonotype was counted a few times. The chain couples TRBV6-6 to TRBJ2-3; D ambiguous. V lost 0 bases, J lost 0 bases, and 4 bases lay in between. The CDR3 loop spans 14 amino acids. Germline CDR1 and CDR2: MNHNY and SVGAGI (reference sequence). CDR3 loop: CASSYSWSTDTQYF. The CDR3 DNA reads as TGTGCCAGCAGTTACTCATGGAGCACAGATACGCAGTATTTT.

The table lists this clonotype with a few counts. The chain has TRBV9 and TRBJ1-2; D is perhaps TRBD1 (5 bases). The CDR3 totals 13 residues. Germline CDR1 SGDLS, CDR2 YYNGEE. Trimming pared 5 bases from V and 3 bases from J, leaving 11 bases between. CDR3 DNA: TGTGCCAGCAGAAGCAGGGATCACTATGGCTACACCTTC. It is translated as CASRSRDHYGYTF.

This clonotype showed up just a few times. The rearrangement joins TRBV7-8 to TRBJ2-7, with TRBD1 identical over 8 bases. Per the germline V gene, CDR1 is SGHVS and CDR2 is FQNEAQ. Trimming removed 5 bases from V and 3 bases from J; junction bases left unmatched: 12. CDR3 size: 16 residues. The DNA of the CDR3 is TGTGCCAGCAGCCCCGGGGCACTTACAGGGGGCTACGAGCAGTACGTC. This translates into CASSPGALTGGYEQYV.

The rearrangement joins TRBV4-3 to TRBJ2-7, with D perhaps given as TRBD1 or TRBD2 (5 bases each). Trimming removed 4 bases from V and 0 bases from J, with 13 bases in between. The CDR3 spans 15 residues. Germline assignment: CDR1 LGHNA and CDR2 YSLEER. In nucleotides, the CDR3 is TGCGCCAGCAGCCGGGACGGAATGAGCTCCTACGAGCAGTACTTC. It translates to CASSRDGMSSYEQYF.

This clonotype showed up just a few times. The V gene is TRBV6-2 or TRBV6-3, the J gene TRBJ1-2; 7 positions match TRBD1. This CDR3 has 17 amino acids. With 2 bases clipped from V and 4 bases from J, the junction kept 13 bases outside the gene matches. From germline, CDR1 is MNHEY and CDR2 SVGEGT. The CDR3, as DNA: TGTGCCAGCAGTTACCCAGATTACAGGGACAGCTTCTATGGCTACACCTTC. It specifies CASSYPDYRDSFYGYTF.